Sequencing of this TCR beta chain was carried out in a study of beta chain features in type 1 diabetes. Overall study: The number of sorted cells examined across all samples was approximately 110,000,000.

Isolated RNA was reverse transcribed in full, so expressed TCRB transcripts were sequenced. An average around 3.3 million reads came from naive, central memory and regulatory T cell samples. This table comes from immunoSEQ multiplex PCR, and its TCRdb copy is limited to in-frame clones, with some not included. The top ten clones hold less than 0.06% of a sample with roughly 450,000 clones, more than 9.5% of them seen once. Germline values: CDR1 PRHDT, CDR2 FYEKMQ (reference sequence). V was pared by 7 bases and J by 0 bases, with 15 bases between. The CDR3 length is 15 residues. Study outcomes and limitations: Sampled from patients, naive, central memory and Treg TCRB repertoires appeared more similar than those sampled from healthy donors. Whether TCRB rearrangement is influenced by HLA type was left unresolved in this analysis.

Concerning this clone: Its antigen remains unknown.

This clonotype was sampled from a woman in her late teens or twenties in good health. V is TRBV13 and J is TRBJ2-5; D is possibly TRBD1 or TRBD2 (5 bases each). The sequenced sample was naive CD4+ T cells from blood. CDR3 bases: TGTGCCAGCACCTTGGCGTGGGGGTACCAAGAGACCCAGTACTTC. This gives the protein CASTLAWGYQETQYF.